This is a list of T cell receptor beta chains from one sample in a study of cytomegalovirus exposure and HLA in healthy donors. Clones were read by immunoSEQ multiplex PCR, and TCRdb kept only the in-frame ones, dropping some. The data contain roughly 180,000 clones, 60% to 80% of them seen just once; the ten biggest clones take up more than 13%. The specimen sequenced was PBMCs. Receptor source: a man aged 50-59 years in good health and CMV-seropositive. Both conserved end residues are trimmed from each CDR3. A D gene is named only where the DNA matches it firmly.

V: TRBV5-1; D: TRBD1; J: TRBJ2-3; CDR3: ASSLAPLRGGAQDTQY
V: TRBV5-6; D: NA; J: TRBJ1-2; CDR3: ASSFRSRSADGYT
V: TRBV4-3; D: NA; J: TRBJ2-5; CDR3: ASSQDWPTGRETQY
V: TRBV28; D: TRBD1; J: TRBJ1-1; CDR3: ASGTENTEAF
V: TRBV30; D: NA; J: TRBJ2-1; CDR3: AWSGGPRYNEQF
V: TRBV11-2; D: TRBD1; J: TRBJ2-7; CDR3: ASSLGTAYEQY
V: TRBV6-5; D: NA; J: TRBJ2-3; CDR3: ASSYGDNTDTQY
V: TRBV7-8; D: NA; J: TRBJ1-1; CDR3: ASSPRGKNTEAF
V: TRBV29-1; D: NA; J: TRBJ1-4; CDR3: SAIYRDGVGEKLF
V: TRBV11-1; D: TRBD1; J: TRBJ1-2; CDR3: ASSSQDRPNYGYT
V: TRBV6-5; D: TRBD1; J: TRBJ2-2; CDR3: ASSEDRAGELF